This TCR beta chain was identified during a study of regulatory T cells in long-lasting Graves disease. V lost 6 bases, J lost 6 bases, and 17 bases lay in between. The CDR3 runs 15 residues. Germline V gives CDR1 MNHNS, CDR2 SASEGT. Arm-PCR of CDR3 regions and iRepertoire HTBI primers were the basis on which TCR beta libraries were built. One entry per CDR3 protein, called by TCRdb with MiXCR from the multiplex PCR reads. Of under 300,000 distinct CDR3 sequences listed, around 21% are singletons. The time point: newly diagnosed GD, antithyroid drugs for less than 3 months. PBMC-extracted RNA yielded the TCR library.

The receptor was isolated from a female donor with Graves disease. The J gene is TRBJ2-2, the V gene TRBV6-1; possible D gene TRBD1, 8 bases. This specimen was peripheral blood mononuclear cells (PBMCs), taken at new diagnosis, from a patient treated with antithyroid drugs. The CDR3 DNA is TGTGCCAGCAGGGGAGGACAGGGAGGGGCCGGGGAGCTGTTTTTT. Translating it yields CASRGGQGGAGELFF.